This TCR beta chain originates from a study of T cell responses to AZD1222 COVID-19 vaccine. Sequencing was performed with immunoSEQ multiplex PCR; in TCRdb, only in-frame clones are kept and a portion is missing. The repertoire consists of 120,000 to 150,000 clones, with nearly 90% occurring once and the leading ten covering about 4.9%. Looked up from germline, CDR1 is SGHDN and CDR2 is FVKESK. Trimming took off 1 base at V and 3 bases at J, with 18 bases between the two ends. The CDR3 has 18 residues. The TCR originated in an adult who received the MenACWY meningococcal vaccine as a control. The sample here was peripheral blood, taken 28 days after the second dose of the MenACWY control vaccine. The chain is built from TRBV14 and TRBJ1-4, with D maybe TRBD1 (5 bases). The DNA for the CDR3 is TGTGCCAGCAGCCAAGTGATATCGGGGGACGCCTCTAATGAAAAACTGTTTTTT. Protein sequence: CASSQVISGDASNEKLFF.